This is a list of T cell receptor beta chains from one sample in a study of CD8 T cells in Susac syndrome. TCRdb called the immunoSEQ multiplex PCR reads again in MiXCR, with one record for every CDR3 protein. The sample lists about 130,000 distinct CDR3 sequences; 90% to 95% were seen once. The sample taken for sequencing was CD4+ T cells from PBMCs. Receptor source: a human donor in good health. CDR3s include the opening cysteine and the closing phenylalanine or tryptophan. D genes are given only for firm matches. The size of a clone is reported for some rows only, either as once, few or many, or as a class for expanded clones.

size: -
V: TRBV29-1
J: TRBJ2-3
D: -
DNA: TGCAGCGTTACCACATTAAGGGCCGATACGCAGTATTTT
CDR3: CSVTTLRADTQYF

size: once
V: TRBV6-5
J: TRBJ2-5
D: -
DNA: TGTGCCAGCAGTTACTCGGGGGCACAGTCGTACCAAGAGACCCAGTACTTC
CDR3: CASSYSGAQSYQETQYF

size: -
V: TRBV3-1
J: TRBJ2-1
D: TRBD2
DNA: TGTGCCAGCAGCCAAGGACTAGCGGTTGCTGGCTCCTACAATGAGCAGTTCTTC
CDR3: CASSQGLAVAGSYNEQFF

size: -
V: TRBV27
J: TRBJ2-4
D: -
DNA: TGTGCCAGCAGTTTATCCATGAGGACAGTCGGAAACATTCAGTACTTC
CDR3: CASSLSMRTVGNIQYF

size: -
V: TRBV2
J: TRBJ2-7
D: -
DNA: TGTGCCAGCAGTGCAAAGAGGATCTCCGACTACGAGCAGTACTTC
CDR3: CASSAKRISDYEQYF

size: -
V: TRBV19
J: TRBJ1-1
D: -
DNA: TGTGCCAGTAGTAAGAGGGGGAACACTGAAGCTTTCTTT
CDR3: CASSKRGNTEAFF

size: -
V: TRBV29-1
J: TRBJ2-1
D: -
DNA: TGCAGCGTTTTAGGGTGGAGCTCCTACAATGAGCAGTTCTTC
CDR3: CSVLGWSSYNEQFF

size: -
V: TRBV12-3/TRBV12-4
J: TRBJ2-3
D: TRBD1
DNA: TGTGCCAGCAGTACCTCAGGGGGCGATACGCAGTATTTT
CDR3: CASSTSGGDTQYF

size: -
V: TRBV7-2
J: TRBJ1-2
D: -
DNA: TGTGCCAGCAGCTCCGGGGGGGGTAACTATGGCTACACCTTC
CDR3: CASSSGGGNYGYTF

size: -
V: TRBV10-2
J: TRBJ2-3
D: TRBD2
DNA: TGCGCCAGCTCGACTAGCGTTGATACGCAGTATTTT
CDR3: CASSTSVDTQYF

size: -
V: TRBV20-1
J: TRBJ2-3
D: -
DNA: TGCAGTGCTAGTATCGGCGGACCAAGGACAGATACGCAGTATTTT
CDR3: CSASIGGPRTDTQYF

size: once
V: TRBV19
J: TRBJ2-1
D: TRBD2
DNA: TGTGCCAGTAGTATAGCGGGAGGGCCCGTAAATGAGCAGTTCTTC
CDR3: CASSIAGGPVNEQFF

size: -
V: TRBV5-1
J: TRBJ1-2
D: -
DNA: TGCGCCAGCAGCTTCGACAGCAACTATGGCTACACCTTC
CDR3: CASSFDSNYGYTF

size: -
V: TRBV2
J: TRBJ2-6
D: -
DNA: TGTGCCAGCAGTCCCCGGGGGGCCAACGTCCTGACTTTC
CDR3: CASSPRGANVLTF

size: -
V: TRBV5-4
J: TRBJ2-7
D: TRBD2
DNA: TGTGCCAGCAGCTTCGCGGGAGAAGGTGGCGAGCAGTACTTC
CDR3: CASSFAGEGGEQYF

size: -
V: TRBV11-2
J: TRBJ2-6
D: TRBD1
DNA: TGTGCCAGCAGCTTGGGGACAGGCTTCTCTGGGGCCAACGTCCTGACTTTC
CDR3: CASSLGTGFSGANVLTF

size: -
V: TRBV5-1
J: TRBJ2-4
D: TRBD1
DNA: TGCGCCAGCAGCTTGGGGACAGGGAATTATGACATTCAGTACTTC
CDR3: CASSLGTGNYDIQYF

size: -
V: TRBV29-1
J: TRBJ2-3
D: -
DNA: TGCAGCGCACGAAGGACGGGTCGTGCAGATACGCAGTATTTT
CDR3: CSARRTGRADTQYF

size: -
V: TRBV12-3/TRBV12-4
J: TRBJ1-5
D: -
DNA: TGTGCCAGCAGTTTGAGCTCTCCTAGCAATCAGCCCCAGCATTTT
CDR3: CASSLSSPSNQPQHF

size: -
V: TRBV19
J: TRBJ1-1
D: -
DNA: TGTGCCAGTAGCCAGAACGCTGAAGCTTTCTTT
CDR3: CASSQNAEAFF

size: -
V: TRBV6-6
J: TRBJ2-7
D: TRBD2
DNA: TGTGCCAGCAGTTACCCGAGCGGGGGTGGGGAGCAGTACTTC
CDR3: CASSYPSGGGEQYF

size: -
V: TRBV29-1
J: TRBJ2-2
D: TRBD1
DNA: TGCAGCGTTGTCCCCGGACAGGAGAACACCGGGGAGCTGTTTTTT
CDR3: CSVVPGQENTGELFF

size: -
V: TRBV3-1
J: TRBJ2-7
D: -
DNA: TGTGCCAGCAGCCGCCGGGACTCAGGCCGCGCGCAGTACTTC
CDR3: CASSRRDSGRAQYF

size: -
V: TRBV12-3/TRBV12-4
J: TRBJ2-5
D: -
DNA: TGTGCCAGCAGCCGGATGGGGGGACTGACCCAGTACTTC
CDR3: CASSRMGGLTQYF

size: -
V: TRBV6-1
J: TRBJ1-5
D: -
DNA: TGTGCCAGCAGTAAAAAAGGGTTGTGGGGCAATCAGCCCCAGCATTTT
CDR3: CASSKKGLWGNQPQHF

size: -
V: TRBV28
J: TRBJ2-5
D: TRBD2
DNA: TGTGCCAGCCGGGAGGGTAAAGAGACCCAGTACTTC
CDR3: CASREGKETQYF

size: -
V: TRBV2
J: TRBJ2-1
D: -
DNA: TGTGCCAGCAGTGAAGGGGGGCACCCCGGTGAGCAGTTCTTC
CDR3: CASSEGGHPGEQFF

size: -
V: TRBV7-9
J: TRBJ2-7
D: -
DNA: TGTGCCAGCACCCTCGAAGCCTCCTACGAGCAGTACTTC
CDR3: CASTLEASYEQYF

size: -
V: TRBV18
J: TRBJ2-7
D: -
DNA: TGTGCCAGCTCACCTAGGGCAGGACCTCTCTACGAGCAGTACTTC
CDR3: CASSPRAGPLYEQYF

size: -
V: TRBV3-1
J: TRBJ1-1
D: -
DNA: TGTGCCAGCAGCCCGTTGGGGAGGGAAGCTTTCTTT
CDR3: CASSPLGREAFF

size: -
V: TRBV14
J: TRBJ1-2
D: -
DNA: TGTGCCAGCAGCCGCCAGGGCAATGGCTACACCTTC
CDR3: CASSRQGNGYTF

size: -
V: TRBV28
J: TRBJ1-2
D: TRBD1
DNA: TGTGCCAGCAGTCAAGGGGGACAGGGGTTGGGTGGCTACACCTTC
CDR3: CASSQGGQGLGGYTF

size: -
V: TRBV30
J: TRBJ1-5
D: -
DNA: TGTGCCTGGAGTGTACGGGCAGGAGGATACCAGCATTTT
CDR3: CAWSVRAGGYQHF

size: -
V: TRBV19
J: TRBJ1-2
D: -
DNA: TGTGCCAGTAGTGCGGCTAACTATGGCTACACCTTC
CDR3: CASSAANYGYTF

size: -
V: TRBV5-1
J: TRBJ1-3
D: TRBD1
DNA: TGCGCCAGCAGCTTGGCCGGGACAGTCTCTGGAAACACCATATATTTT
CDR3: CASSLAGTVSGNTIYF

size: -
V: TRBV29-1
J: TRBJ2-5
D: TRBD1
DNA: TGCAGCGTTGAAACGACAGGGGATGGGCAAGAGACCCAGTACTTC
CDR3: CSVETTGDGQETQYF

size: -
V: TRBV25-1
J: TRBJ2-7
D: -
DNA: TGTGCCAGCAGTTCTAGCTTCGACGAGCAGTACTTC
CDR3: CASSSSFDEQYF

size: -
V: TRBV2
J: TRBJ2-4
D: TRBD1
DNA: TGTGCCAGCAGCCCCCCGGGACAGGGGTTATTGGGGCGGGGAAACATTCAGTACTTC
CDR3: CASSPPGQGLLGRGNIQYF

size: -
V: TRBV7-8
J: TRBJ2-4
D: TRBD1
DNA: TGTGCCAGCAGCATCCGACAGGGCAGGTCGTACTTC
CDR3: CASSIRQGRSYF

size: -
V: TRBV7-9
J: TRBJ1-2
D: -
DNA: TGTGCCAGCAGCACAATGGGAAGGGGCTATGGCTACACCTTC
CDR3: CASSTMGRGYGYTF

size: -
V: TRBV29-1
J: TRBJ2-5
D: -
DNA: TGCAGCGTTGAAGGGCGGTTCCAAGAGACCCAGTACTTC
CDR3: CSVEGRFQETQYF

size: once
V: TRBV7-9
J: TRBJ1-5
D: TRBD1
DNA: TGTGCCAGCAGCAAAGACAGGGAAAATCAGCCCCAGCATTTT
CDR3: CASSKDRENQPQHF

size: -
V: TRBV28
J: TRBJ2-1
D: TRBD2
DNA: TGTGCCAGCAGTGGGACTAGGGTGCAGTTCTTC
CDR3: CASSGTRVQFF

size: -
V: TRBV15
J: TRBJ2-7
D: -
DNA: TGTGCCACCAGCAGGTTGAAATCGGGCTCCTACGAGCAGTACTTC
CDR3: CATSRLKSGSYEQYF

size: -
V: TRBV28
J: TRBJ2-5
D: TRBD2
DNA: TGTGCCAGCAGGCAAGCGGGGCAAGAGACCCAGTACTTC
CDR3: CASRQAGQETQYF

size: -
V: TRBV7-8
J: TRBJ2-6
D: TRBD1
DNA: TGTGCCAGCAGCTTAGGAACAGGGGGCACTGGGGCCAACGTCCTGACTTTC
CDR3: CASSLGTGGTGANVLTF

size: -
V: TRBV12-3/TRBV12-4
J: TRBJ2-1
D: -
DNA: TGTGCCAGCAGTTTGAGCCAGCAGTTCTTC
CDR3: CASSLSQQFF

size: -
V: TRBV3-1
J: TRBJ2-7
D: -
DNA: TGTGCCAGCAGCCAAGTTGCCACGTCCTACGAGCAGTACTTC
CDR3: CASSQVATSYEQYF

size: -
V: TRBV29-1
J: TRBJ2-3
D: -
DNA: TGCAGCGTTGACCCCTGGGACCGTAGCACAGATACGCAGTATTTT
CDR3: CSVDPWDRSTDTQYF

size: -
V: TRBV5-6
J: TRBJ2-1
D: TRBD1
DNA: TGTGCCAGCAGCTTGGGGTTGACAGGGGATGAGCAGTTCTTC
CDR3: CASSLGLTGDEQFF

size: -
V: TRBV2
J: TRBJ1-3
D: -
DNA: TGTGCCAGCATGCTTCCAGGGAGCTCTGGAAACACCATATATTTT
CDR3: CASMLPGSSGNTIYF